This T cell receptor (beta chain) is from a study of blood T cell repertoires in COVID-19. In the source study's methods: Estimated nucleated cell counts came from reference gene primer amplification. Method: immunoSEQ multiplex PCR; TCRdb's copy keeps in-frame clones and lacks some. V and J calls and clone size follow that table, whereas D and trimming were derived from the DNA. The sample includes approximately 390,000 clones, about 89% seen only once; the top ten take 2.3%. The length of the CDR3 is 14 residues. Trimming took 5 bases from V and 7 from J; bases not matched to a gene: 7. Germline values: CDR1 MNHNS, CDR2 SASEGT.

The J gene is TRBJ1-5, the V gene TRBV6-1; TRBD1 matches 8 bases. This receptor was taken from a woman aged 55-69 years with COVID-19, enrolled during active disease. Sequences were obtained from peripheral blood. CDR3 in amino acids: CASSYDRGEQPQHF. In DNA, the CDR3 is TGTGCCAGCAGTTATGACAGGGGCGAGCAGCCCCAGCATTTT.